This T cell receptor beta chain was identified during a study of siplizumab effects on memory and regulatory T cells. Study-wide results and caveats: Siplizumab significantly lowered the alloreactive sequences that could be traced to unstimulated CD4+ memory cells. Unstimulated subset assignment was obtained for only a minor fraction of alloreactive clones. A major contribution to the alloresponse seemed to be made by naive T cells, which seemed more diverse than memory cells.

Measured with immunoSEQ multiplex PCR; TCRdb has only the in-frame clones, and not every one. This table holds roughly 100,000 clones, 80% to 95% found once. In regard to this clone: What it binds is unknown.

Trimming took 3 bases from V and 5 from J; bases not matched to a gene: 9. CDR1 is SGHRS and CDR2 is YFSETQ in the germline V gene. The CDR3 runs 16 residues. The gene calls are TRBV5-1 and TRBJ2-1; 9 bases map to TRBD1. This TCR came from a human donor in good health. The sequenced sample consisted of CD4+ T cells sorted from blood. CDR3 loop: CASSSLGQGSNNEQFF. DNA for the CDR3: TGCGCCAGCAGCTCACTCGGACAGGGGTCGAACAATGAGCAGTTCTTC.